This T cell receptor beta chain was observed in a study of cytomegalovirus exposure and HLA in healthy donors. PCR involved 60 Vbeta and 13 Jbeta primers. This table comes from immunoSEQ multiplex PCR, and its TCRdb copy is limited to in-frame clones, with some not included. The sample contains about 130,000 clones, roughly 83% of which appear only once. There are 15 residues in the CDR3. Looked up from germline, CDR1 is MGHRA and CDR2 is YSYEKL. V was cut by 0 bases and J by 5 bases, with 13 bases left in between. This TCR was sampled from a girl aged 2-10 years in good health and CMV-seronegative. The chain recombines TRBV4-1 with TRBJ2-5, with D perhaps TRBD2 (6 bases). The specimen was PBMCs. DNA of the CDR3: TGCGCCAGCAGCCAAGATTGGGGACTGGGGGAGACCCAGTACTTC. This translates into CASSQDWGLGETQYF.